The 6 T cell receptor beta chains presented below share a single source sample, sequenced in a study of tumor and adjacent non-tumor tissue in lung cancer (dated by TCRdb to the late 2010s). The library was generated by multiplex PCR. The sample was run on an Illumina HiSeq 2500. TCRbeta libraries were built by three rounds of nested PCR using primers (Table S4), following protocols modified from ARM-PCR. TCRdb ran its own pipeline on the public reads, namely fastp trimming at Q25 and MiXCR clone calling, and kept in-frame beta chains. Identical CDR3 protein sequences are pooled into one entry, listed with their most common genes and DNA. Recorded for this sample are about 80,000 distinct CDR3 sequences; about two thirds of them occurred a single time. Clones ranked in the top ten supply around 12% of the sample. RNA was isolated from bulk, unsorted tissue, and RNA quality was assessed with a NanoDrop ND-1000 and an Agilent 2100.

Specimen: lung tumor tissue. Source of these receptors: an older woman with non-small cell lung cancer.

The CDR3 sequence: CSVDGVGHEQFF. The CDR3 bases are TGCAGCGTTGATGGGGTGGGGCATGAGCAGTTCTTC. This chain joins TRBV29-1 and TRBJ2-1; D possibly corresponds to TRBD1 (5 bases). Germline CDR1 is SQVTM and CDR2 is ANQGSEA. The CDR3 runs 12 residues. Between the trimmed V and J ends, which lost 3 bases and 8 bases, there was a span of 11 bases.

This clonotype was seen at least ten times. The chain combines TRBV5-1 with TRBJ2-1; 9 positions agree with TRBD2. This CDR3 spans 18 amino acids. The germline V gene has CDR1 SGHRS and CDR2 YFSETQ. With V trimmed by 0 bases and J by 7 bases, 14 bases remained unmatched. CDR3 bases: TGCGCCAGCAGCTTGGTCGGTAGCGGGAGCCCAACCAGTAATGAGCAGTTCTTC. This gives the protein CASSLVGSGSPTSNEQFF.

The rearrangement uses TRBV18 and TRBJ2-7; a weak D match, TRBD1 (5 bases). Germline-derived CDR1 and CDR2 are KGHSH and LQKENI. With 2 bases removed from V and 0 bases from J, the gap between germline ends came to 32 bases. This CDR3 comprises 22 residues. The chain's CDR3 is CASSPLTALVDSLGLSSYEQYF. CDR3 sequence (DNA): TGTGCCAGCTCACCATTGACAGCCCTTGTTGATAGCTTGGGCCTGAGCTCCTACGAGCAGTACTTC.

CDR3 DNA sequence: TGCGCCAGCAGAACAATCCTATGGGAGGCAGAAAAACTGTTTTTT. Translating gives CASRTILWEAEKLFF. J is TRBJ1-4 and V is TRBV5-1; D unclear. CDR3 size: 15 residues. V was clipped by 5 bases and J by 8 bases, with 19 bases between them. Germline values: CDR1 SGHRS, CDR2 YFSETQ.

The chain has TRBV5-1 and TRBJ1-5; D is possibly TRBD1 (5 bases). Germline CDR1 and CDR2: SGHRS and YFSETQ. V was cut by 8 bases and J by 7 bases, with 22 bases left in between. The CDR3 has 15 amino acids. CDR3 nucleotide sequence: TGCGCCAGAAGCATGGAGGGCAGGGAGGGACAGCCCCAGCATTTT. Translating it yields CARSMEGREGQPQHF.

As regards this clonotype: The germline gene is not matched at one end of the junction; a read error may be the cause. The rearrangement joins TRBV6-2 or TRBV6-3 to TRBJ2-4, with D perhaps TRBD1 or TRBD2 (5 bases each). This CDR3 is built from 14 residues. The germline CDR1 and CDR2 sequences are MNHEY and SVGEGT. The CDR3 is CAISCGQGINIQYF. In DNA, the CDR3 is TGTGCCATCAGTTGCGGGCAGGGAATAAACATTCAGTACTTC.